A selection of T cell receptor beta chains follows, all from one sample in a study of cytomegalovirus exposure and HLA in healthy donors. The repertoire was sequenced with immunoSEQ multiplex PCR; TCRdb's copy has only in-frame clones and lacks some. The table includes approximately 210,000 clones, roughly 82% detected once. Sequenced: PBMCs. These receptors were taken from a man aged 35 to 55 in good health and CMV-seropositive. CDR3s include the opening cysteine and the closing phenylalanine or tryptophan. The order of the fields is CDR3 protein, CDR3 DNA, J gene, D gene, clone size, V gene. A D gene is named only where the DNA matches it firmly. A clone size is listed for some rows: how often the clone was seen (once, few, many), or a class if it is expanded.

cdr3_aa: CASSAVRGAEAFF; cdr3_nt: TGTGCCAGCAGCGCCGTACGGGGAGCCGAAGCTTTCTTT; j_call: TRBJ1-1; d_call: NA; clone_size: NA; v_call: TRBV6-4
cdr3_aa: CASSQVGLAERGEQFF; cdr3_nt: TGCGCCAGCAGCCAAGTAGGATTAGCGGAAAGGGGTGAGCAGTTCTTC; j_call: TRBJ2-1; d_call: NA; clone_size: NA; v_call: TRBV4-1
cdr3_aa: CASSGVGTGETYGYTF; cdr3_nt: TGTGCCAGCAGCGGCGTCGGGACAGGGGAGACCTATGGCTACACCTTC; j_call: TRBJ1-2; d_call: TRBD1; clone_size: NA; v_call: TRBV9
cdr3_aa: CASSSSYPGVDYGYTF; cdr3_nt: TGCGCCAGCAGCTCGAGTTACCCAGGGGTAGATTATGGCTACACCTTC; j_call: TRBJ1-2; d_call: NA; clone_size: NA; v_call: TRBV5-1
cdr3_aa: CASSWGPGGPYEQYF; cdr3_nt: TGTGCCAGCAGTTGGGGACCGGGAGGTCCGTACGAGCAGTACTTC; j_call: TRBJ2-7; d_call: TRBD2; clone_size: NA; v_call: TRBV7-9
cdr3_aa: CASSLNRDNYGYTF; cdr3_nt: TGTGCCAGCAGCTTAAACAGGGACAACTATGGCTACACCTTC; j_call: TRBJ1-2; d_call: NA; clone_size: NA; v_call: TRBV5-5
cdr3_aa: CASSNGQGDYGYTF; cdr3_nt: TGTGCCAGCAGCAACGGACAGGGGGACTATGGCTACACCTTC; j_call: TRBJ1-2; d_call: TRBD1; clone_size: NA; v_call: TRBV2
cdr3_aa: CASSLVGGSSLDTQYF; cdr3_nt: TGCGCCAGCAGCTTGGTTGGCGGATCAAGCTTAGATACGCAGTATTTT; j_call: TRBJ2-3; d_call: NA; clone_size: NA; v_call: TRBV5-1
cdr3_aa: CASSYRGIEAFF; cdr3_nt: TGTGCCAGCAGTTATCGGGGGATTGAAGCTTTCTTT; j_call: TRBJ1-1; d_call: NA; clone_size: NA; v_call: TRBV6-5
cdr3_aa: CASSIGVLQHF; cdr3_nt: TGTGCCAGTAGTATCGGGGTGCTCCAGCATTTT; j_call: TRBJ1-5; d_call: NA; clone_size: NA; v_call: TRBV19
cdr3_aa: CASSLELGGTTIANEQFF; cdr3_nt: TGCGCCAGCAGCTTGGAGTTGGGTGGGACTACGATAGCCAATGAGCAGTTCTTC; j_call: TRBJ2-1; d_call: TRBD2; clone_size: NA; v_call: TRBV5-1
cdr3_aa: CASSEVQGFRAQYF; cdr3_nt: TGTGCCAGCAGTGAGGTACAGGGATTTAGGGCCCAGTACTTC; j_call: TRBJ2-5; d_call: NA; clone_size: NA; v_call: TRBV25-1
cdr3_aa: CASSPRQSSYEQYF; cdr3_nt: TGTGCCAGCAGCCCCCGACAGAGCTCCTACGAGCAGTACTTC; j_call: TRBJ2-7; d_call: NA; clone_size: NA; v_call: TRBV7-8
cdr3_aa: CASSPSDTNYGYTF; cdr3_nt: TGTGCCAGCTCACCCTCGGACACAAACTATGGCTACACCTTC; j_call: TRBJ1-2; d_call: NA; clone_size: NA; v_call: TRBV18
cdr3_aa: CASSPGTGNNGELFF; cdr3_nt: TGCGCCAGCAGCCCCGGGACAGGGAATAACGGGGAGCTGTTTTTT; j_call: TRBJ2-2; d_call: TRBD1; clone_size: few; v_call: TRBV10-1
cdr3_aa: CAGGHDENIQYF; cdr3_nt: TGTGCCGGGGGCCATGATGAAAACATTCAGTACTTC; j_call: TRBJ2-4; d_call: NA; clone_size: NA; v_call: TRBV2
cdr3_aa: CASSPGILQGVTEAFF; cdr3_nt: TGTGCCAGCAGCCCCGGGATACTACAGGGAGTCACTGAAGCTTTCTTT; j_call: TRBJ1-1; d_call: NA; clone_size: NA; v_call: TRBV11-2
cdr3_aa: CASSPYMGTGGNQPQHF; cdr3_nt: TGTGCCAGCAGCCCCTATATGGGGACGGGGGGCAATCAGCCCCAGCATTTT; j_call: TRBJ1-5; d_call: NA; clone_size: NA; v_call: TRBV11-3
cdr3_aa: CATSTDRNQYF; cdr3_nt: TGTGCCACCAGCACGGACAGAAATCAGTACTTC; j_call: TRBJ2-4; d_call: NA; clone_size: NA; v_call: TRBV15
cdr3_aa: CASSLGLAGSNTEAFF; cdr3_nt: TGTGCCAGCAGCTTAGGACTTGCTGGCTCGAACACTGAAGCTTTCTTT; j_call: TRBJ1-1; d_call: NA; clone_size: NA; v_call: TRBV5-6
cdr3_aa: CASSEEGAGVALSYGYTF; cdr3_nt: TGTGCCAGCAGTGAAGAGGGGGCAGGGGTTGCGCTATCCTATGGCTACACCTTC; j_call: TRBJ1-2; d_call: TRBD1; clone_size: NA; v_call: TRBV2
cdr3_aa: CATSRDRLEKNTEAFF; cdr3_nt: TGTGCCACCAGCAGAGATCGACTGGAAAAGAACACTGAAGCTTTCTTT; j_call: TRBJ1-1; d_call: NA; clone_size: NA; v_call: TRBV15
cdr3_aa: CAISDLGQVNYGYTF; cdr3_nt: TGTGCCATCAGTGACTTGGGACAGGTGAACTATGGCTACACCTTC; j_call: TRBJ1-2; d_call: TRBD1; clone_size: NA; v_call: TRBV10-3
cdr3_aa: CASSLRLAGGPDEQFF; cdr3_nt: TGTGCCAGCAGCTTGAGGCTAGCGGGAGGGCCCGATGAGCAGTTCTTC; j_call: TRBJ2-1; d_call: TRBD2; clone_size: NA; v_call: TRBV5-4
cdr3_aa: CASGNGRDTDTQYF; cdr3_nt: TGTGCTAGTGGAAACGGGAGGGACACAGATACGCAGTATTTT; j_call: TRBJ2-3; d_call: TRBD2; clone_size: NA; v_call: TRBV12-5
cdr3_aa: CSVPRPNEQFF; cdr3_nt: TGCAGCGTCCCCAGGCCCAATGAGCAGTTCTTC; j_call: TRBJ2-1; d_call: NA; clone_size: NA; v_call: TRBV29-1
cdr3_aa: CASTRGGAVYGYTF; cdr3_nt: TGCGCCAGCACCCGGGGGGGGGCCGTCTATGGCTACACCTTC; j_call: TRBJ1-2; d_call: NA; clone_size: NA; v_call: TRBV10-2